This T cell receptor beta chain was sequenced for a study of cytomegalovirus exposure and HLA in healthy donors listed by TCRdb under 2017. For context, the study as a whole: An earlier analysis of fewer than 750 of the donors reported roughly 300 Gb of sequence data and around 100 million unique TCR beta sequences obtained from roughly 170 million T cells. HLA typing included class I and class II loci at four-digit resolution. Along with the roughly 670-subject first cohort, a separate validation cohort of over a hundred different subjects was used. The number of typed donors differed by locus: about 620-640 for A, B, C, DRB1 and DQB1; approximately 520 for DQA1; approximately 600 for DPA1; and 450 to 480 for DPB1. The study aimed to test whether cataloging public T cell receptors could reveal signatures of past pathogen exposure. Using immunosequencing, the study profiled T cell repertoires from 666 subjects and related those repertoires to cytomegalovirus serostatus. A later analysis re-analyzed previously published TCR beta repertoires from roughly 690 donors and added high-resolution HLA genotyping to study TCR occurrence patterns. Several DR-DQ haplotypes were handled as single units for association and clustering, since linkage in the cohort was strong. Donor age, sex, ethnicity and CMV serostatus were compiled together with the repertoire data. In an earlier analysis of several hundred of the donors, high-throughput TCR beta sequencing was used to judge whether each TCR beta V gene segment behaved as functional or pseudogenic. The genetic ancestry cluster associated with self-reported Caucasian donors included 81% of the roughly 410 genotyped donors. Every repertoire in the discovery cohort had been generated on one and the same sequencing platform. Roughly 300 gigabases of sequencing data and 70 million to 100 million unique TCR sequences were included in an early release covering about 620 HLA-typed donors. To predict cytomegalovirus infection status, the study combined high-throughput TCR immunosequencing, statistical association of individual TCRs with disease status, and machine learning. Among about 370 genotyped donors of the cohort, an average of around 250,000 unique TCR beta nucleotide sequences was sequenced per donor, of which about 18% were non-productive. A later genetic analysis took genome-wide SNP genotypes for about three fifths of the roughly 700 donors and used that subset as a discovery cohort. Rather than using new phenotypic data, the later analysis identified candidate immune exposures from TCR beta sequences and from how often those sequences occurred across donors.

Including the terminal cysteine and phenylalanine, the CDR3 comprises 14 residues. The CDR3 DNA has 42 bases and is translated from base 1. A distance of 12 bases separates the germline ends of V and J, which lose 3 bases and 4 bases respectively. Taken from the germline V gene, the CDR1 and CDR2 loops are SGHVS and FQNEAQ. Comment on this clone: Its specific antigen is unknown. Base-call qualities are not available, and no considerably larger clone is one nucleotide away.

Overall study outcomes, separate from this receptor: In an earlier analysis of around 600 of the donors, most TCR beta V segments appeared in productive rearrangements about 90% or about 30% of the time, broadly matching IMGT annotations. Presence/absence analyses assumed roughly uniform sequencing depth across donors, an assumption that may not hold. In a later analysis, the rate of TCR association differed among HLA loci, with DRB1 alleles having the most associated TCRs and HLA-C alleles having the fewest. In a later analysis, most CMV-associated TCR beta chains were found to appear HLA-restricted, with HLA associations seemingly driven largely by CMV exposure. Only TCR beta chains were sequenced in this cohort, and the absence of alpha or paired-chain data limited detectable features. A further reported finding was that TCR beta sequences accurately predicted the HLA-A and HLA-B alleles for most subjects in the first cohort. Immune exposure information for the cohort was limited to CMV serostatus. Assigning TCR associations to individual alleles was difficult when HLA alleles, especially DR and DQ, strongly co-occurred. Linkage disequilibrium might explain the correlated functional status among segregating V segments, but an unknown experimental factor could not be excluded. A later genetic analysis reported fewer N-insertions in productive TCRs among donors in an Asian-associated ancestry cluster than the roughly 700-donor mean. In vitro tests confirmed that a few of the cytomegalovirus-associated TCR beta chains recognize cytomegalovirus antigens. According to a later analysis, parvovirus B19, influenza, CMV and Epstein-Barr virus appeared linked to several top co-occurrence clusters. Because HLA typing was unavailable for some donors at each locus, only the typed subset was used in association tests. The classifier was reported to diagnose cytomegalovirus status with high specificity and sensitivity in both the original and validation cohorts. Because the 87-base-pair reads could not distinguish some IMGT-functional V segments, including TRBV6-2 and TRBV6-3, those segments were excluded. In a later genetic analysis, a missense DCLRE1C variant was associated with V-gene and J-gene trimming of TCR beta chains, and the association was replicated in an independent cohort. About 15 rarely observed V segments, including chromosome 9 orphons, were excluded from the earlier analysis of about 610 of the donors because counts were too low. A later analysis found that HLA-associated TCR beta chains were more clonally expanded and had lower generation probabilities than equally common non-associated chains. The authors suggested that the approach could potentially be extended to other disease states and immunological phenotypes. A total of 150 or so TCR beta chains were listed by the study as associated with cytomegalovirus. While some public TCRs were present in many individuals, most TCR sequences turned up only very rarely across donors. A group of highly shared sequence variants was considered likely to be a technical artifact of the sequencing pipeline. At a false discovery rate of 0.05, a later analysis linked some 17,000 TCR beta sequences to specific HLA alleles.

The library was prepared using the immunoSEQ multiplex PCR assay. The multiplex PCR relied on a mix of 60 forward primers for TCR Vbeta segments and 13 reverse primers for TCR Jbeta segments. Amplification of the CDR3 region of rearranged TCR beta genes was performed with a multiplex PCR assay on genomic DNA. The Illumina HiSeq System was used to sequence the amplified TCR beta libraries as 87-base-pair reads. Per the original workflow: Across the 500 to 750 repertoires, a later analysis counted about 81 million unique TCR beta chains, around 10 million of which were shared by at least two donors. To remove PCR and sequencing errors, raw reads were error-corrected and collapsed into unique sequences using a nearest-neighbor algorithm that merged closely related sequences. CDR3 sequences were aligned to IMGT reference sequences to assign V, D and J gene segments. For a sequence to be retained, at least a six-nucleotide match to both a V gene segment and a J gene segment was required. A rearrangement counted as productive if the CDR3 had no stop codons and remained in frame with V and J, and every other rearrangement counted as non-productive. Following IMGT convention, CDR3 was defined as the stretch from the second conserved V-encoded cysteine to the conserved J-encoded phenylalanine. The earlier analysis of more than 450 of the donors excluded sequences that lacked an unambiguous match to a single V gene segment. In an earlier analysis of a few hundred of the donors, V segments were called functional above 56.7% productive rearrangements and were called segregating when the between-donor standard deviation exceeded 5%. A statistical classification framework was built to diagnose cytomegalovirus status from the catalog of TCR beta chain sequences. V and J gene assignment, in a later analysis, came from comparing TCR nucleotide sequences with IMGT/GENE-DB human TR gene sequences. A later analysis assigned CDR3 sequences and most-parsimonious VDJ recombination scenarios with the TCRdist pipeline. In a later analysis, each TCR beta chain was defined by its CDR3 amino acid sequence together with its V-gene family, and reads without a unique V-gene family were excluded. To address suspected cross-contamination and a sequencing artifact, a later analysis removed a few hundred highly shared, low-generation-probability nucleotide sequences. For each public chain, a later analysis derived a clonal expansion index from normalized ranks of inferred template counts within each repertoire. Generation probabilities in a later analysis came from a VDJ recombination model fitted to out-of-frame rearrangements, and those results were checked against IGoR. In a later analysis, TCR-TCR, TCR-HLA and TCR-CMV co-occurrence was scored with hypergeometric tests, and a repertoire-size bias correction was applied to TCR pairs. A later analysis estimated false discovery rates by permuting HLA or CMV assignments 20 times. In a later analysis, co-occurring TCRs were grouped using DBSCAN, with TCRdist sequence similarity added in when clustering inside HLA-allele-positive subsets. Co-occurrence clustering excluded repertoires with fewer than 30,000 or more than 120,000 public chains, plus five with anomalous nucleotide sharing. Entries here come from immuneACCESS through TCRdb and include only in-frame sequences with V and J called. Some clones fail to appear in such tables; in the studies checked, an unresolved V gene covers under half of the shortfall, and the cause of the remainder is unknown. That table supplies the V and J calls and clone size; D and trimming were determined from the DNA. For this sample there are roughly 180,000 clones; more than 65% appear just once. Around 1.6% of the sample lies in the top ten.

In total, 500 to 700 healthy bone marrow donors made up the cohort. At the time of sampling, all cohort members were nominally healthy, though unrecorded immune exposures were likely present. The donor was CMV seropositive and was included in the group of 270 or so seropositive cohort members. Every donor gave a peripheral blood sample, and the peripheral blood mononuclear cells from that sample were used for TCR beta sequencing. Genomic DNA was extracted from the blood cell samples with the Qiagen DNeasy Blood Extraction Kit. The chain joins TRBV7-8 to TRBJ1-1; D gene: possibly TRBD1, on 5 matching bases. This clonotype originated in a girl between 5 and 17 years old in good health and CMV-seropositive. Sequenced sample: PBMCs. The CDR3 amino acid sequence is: CASSFGAGITEAFF. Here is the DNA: TGTGCCAGCAGCTTTGGGGCGGGGATCACTGAAGCTTTCTTT.